Below are 31 T cell receptor beta chains sequenced from a single sample in a study of T cells in women clearing cervical HPV infection. Data came from immunoSEQ multiplex PCR; TCRdb stores just in-frame clones and leaves some out. Its clone listing holds around 38,000 clones. Material for sequencing was blood buffy coat. The source of these receptors is a woman between 18 and 69 years old with a cervical HPV16 infection that either progressed to CIN3+ or cleared (not recorded which).

For this clone: The read falls 3 residues short of the CDR3 end, and the missing part is taken from the germline J gene. V gene TRBV4-1 combines with J gene TRBJ2-3; 7 nucleotides agree with TRBD2. The CDR3 sequence is 12 residues long. The germline gives CDR1 MGHRA, CDR2 YSYEKL. CDR3 bases read: TGCGCCAGCAGCCAGGCGGGGGAGACG. Residues: CASSQAGET. The complete CDR3 reads CASSQAGETQYF.

A note on this clone: The read is 3 residues too short to cover the CDR3 end, so that end is filled in from the germline J gene. The V gene is TRBV20-1, the J gene TRBJ2-4; D may be TRBD1 (6 bases). V lost 3 bases and J 2 bases, leaving 17 bases between the germline ends. The CDR3 totals 16 residues. The germline gives CDR1 DFQATT, CDR2 SNEGSKA (reference sequence). The sequenced CDR3 bases are TGCAGTGCTAGTGGGATGGCAGGGGTGTCCAAAAACATT. It is translated as CSASGMAGVSKNI. The full CDR3 sequence reads CSASGMAGVSKNIQYF.

As to this clone: The read gets to within 3 residues of the CDR3 end, and the germline J gene fills in the rest. V usage is TRBV7-8 and J usage is TRBJ2-2; a weak D match, TRBD2 (5 bases). The CDR3 spans 16 residues. The ends were cut back, 3 bases at V and 0 bases at J, with 11 bases in the middle. CDR1 is SGHVS, CDR2 FQNEAQ, per germline. CDR3 DNA (partial): TGTGCCAGCAGCTTTCTTGAGGGCGCGAACACCGGGGAG. It yields the protein CASSFLEGANTGE. The CDR3 as a whole reads CASSFLEGANTGELFF.

The CDR3 sequence: CSARVPPPGYGYTF. The CDR3 DNA, read in part, is TGCAGTGCTAGAGTGCCCCCCCCAGGCTATGGC. The chain couples TRBV20-1 to TRBJ1-2, with D uncertain. Sequencing ends 3 residues short of the CDR3 end; the germline J gene provides the rest. The CDR3 is 14 residues long. Germline CDR1 and CDR2: DFQATT and SNEGSKA (reference sequence). Trimming cost V 1 base and J 4 bases, with 13 bases left between them.

In the case of this clone: Read data end 3 residues before the CDR3 end; the end is taken from the germline J gene. The rearrangement links TRBV6-2 or TRBV6-3 to TRBJ2-1, with TRBD2 as a possible D gene (6 bases). V was pared by 8 bases and J by 1 base, with 18 bases between. Germline CDR1 MNHEY, CDR2 SVGEGT. The CDR3 consists of 16 residues. CDR3 residues: CASGGRGTFSYNEQFF. CDR3 bases read: TGTGCCAGCGGGGGGAGAGGTACATTTTCCTACAATGAG.

Notes on this clone: The read stops 3 residues short of the end of the CDR3; the missing end is completed from the germline J gene. V and J are TRBV6-1 and TRBJ1-6; no clear D gene. The CDR3 runs to 14 residues. The germline CDR1 and CDR2 sequences are MNHNS and SASEGT. The V and J ends lost 3 bases and 10 bases respectively, with 13 bases between them. The CDR3 loop is CASSDFSLGSPLHF. The CDR3 DNA, read in part, is TGTGCCAGCAGTGATTTCTCCCTCGGGTCACCC.

In regard to this clone: The CDR3 end lies 3 residues beyond the end of the read and is filled in from the germline J gene. The V call is TRBV7-9, the J call TRBJ1-1, with D uncertain. V was pared by 7 bases and J by 5 bases, with 14 bases between. The CDR3 has 13 residues. Germline assignment: CDR1 SEHNR and CDR2 FQNEAQ (reference sequence). The chain's CDR3 is CASILSGWTEAFF. The covered CDR3 bases are TGTGCCAGCATTCTCTCGGGGTGGACTGAA. The full variable domain, in which reference TRBV7-9 and TRBJ1-1 provide the parts outside the CDR3, is DTGVSQNPRHKITKRGQNVTFRCDPISEHNRLYWYRQTLGQGPEFLTYFQNEAQLEKSRLLSDRFSAERPKGSFSTLEIQRTEQGDSAMYLCASILSGWTEAFFGQGTRLTVV.

A word on this clone: The CDR3 end is not reached by the read, which stops 3 residues before it; the germline J gene fills it in. This chain links TRBV19 with TRBJ2-7; possibly TRBD2 for D (5 bases). Between the trimmed V and J ends, which lost 3 bases and 5 bases, there was a span of 11 bases. CDR3 size: 13 residues. Germline assignment: CDR1 LNHDA and CDR2 SQIVND (reference sequence). Incomplete CDR3 DNA: TGTGCCAGTAGTATGTCTAGCCCCGACGAG. Protein product: CASSMSSPDE. The whole CDR3 region reads CASSMSSPDEQYF.

A remark on this clone: The CDR3 end is not reached by the read, which stops 3 residues before it; the germline J gene fills it in. The genes are TRBV29-1 and TRBJ2-1, with D maybe TRBD1 (6 bases). CDR1 and CDR2 from the germline V gene are SQVTM and ANQGSEA. V lost 2 bases and J 8 bases, leaving 10 bases between the germline ends. There are 12 residues in the CDR3. The DNA read from the CDR3 is TGCAGCGTTGAACCCCAGGGGTATGAG. Translated, it gives CSVEPQGYE. The CDR3 in its entirety is CSVEPQGYEQFF.

On this clone itself: The CDR3 goes on 3 residues after the read ends, and that part is filled in from the germline J gene. V usage is TRBV19 and J usage is TRBJ1-5; possible D gene TRBD1, 6 bases. CDR1 is LNHDA and CDR2 is SQIVND in the germline V gene (reference sequence). The CDR3 has 16 residues. Trimming shortened V by 6 bases and J by 0 bases, and 15 bases separated the two germline ends. CDR3 amino acids: CASRDLGGYSNQPQHF. Partial CDR3 DNA: TGTGCCAGTAGGGACCTAGGGGGATATAGCAATCAGCCC.

About this clone itself: The CDR3 goes on 3 residues after the read ends, and that part is filled in from the germline J gene. This chain uses TRBV7-8 with TRBJ1-2, with 7 bases that match TRBD1. V dropped 1 base and J dropped 4; count of bases not matched to a gene: 3. CDR1 is SGHVS and CDR2 is FQNEAQ in the germline V gene. The CDR3 sequence is 14 residues long. CDR3 DNA, as far as it was read: TGTGCCAGCAGCTTAGAGGGACAGAGCTATGGC. It translates to CASSLEGQSYG. The CDR3 as a whole reads CASSLEGQSYGYTF.

On this clone itself: With the read ending 3 residues before the CDR3 end, the germline J gene is used to fill in that end. The rearrangement uses TRBV5-1 and TRBJ2-1, with D possibly TRBD2 on 7 matching bases. The CDR3 covers 14 residues. Germline assignment: CDR1 SGHRS and CDR2 YFSETQ. Trimming cost V 4 bases and J 7 bases, with 15 bases left between them. The CDR3 reads CASSRIGGANEQFF. CDR3 bases read: TGCGCCAGCAGCCGAATTGGGGGGGCTAATGAG.

Comments on this clone: The missing CDR3 end, 3 residues past where the read stops, is filled in from the germline J gene. The chain joins TRBV18 to TRBJ2-3; 10 bases are shared with TRBD2. The germline V gene has CDR1 KGHSH and CDR2 LQKENI. This CDR3 contains 19 residues. With V trimmed by 6 bases and J by 2 bases, 17 bases remained unmatched. CDR3 sequence: CASSRGLAGVQRATDTQYF. The sequenced part of the CDR3 DNA is TGTGCCAGCTCCCGCGGTCTAGCGGGAGTTCAGCGGGCCACAGATACG.

Comments on this clone: Coverage ceases 3 residues before the CDR3 finishes, and the germline J gene fills in the end. The J gene is TRBJ2-1, the V gene TRBV2, with D possibly being TRBD2 (6 bases). This CDR3 is built from 15 residues. V was cut by 4 bases and J by 5 bases, with 15 bases left in between. CDR1 and CDR2 (germline): SNHLY, FYNNEI. The CDR3: CASSVRQTRDNEQFF. The CDR3 bases that were read are TGTGCCAGCAGTGTCCGGCAGACTAGGGACAATGAG. The full variable domain, with the rest looked up from reference TRBV2 and TRBJ2-1, is EPEVTQTPSHQVTQMGQEVILRCVPISNHLYFYWYRQILGQKVEFLVSFYNNEISEKSEIFDDQFSVERPDGSNFTLKIRSTKLEDSAMYFCASSVRQTRDNEQFFGPGTRLTVL.

The sequenced part of the CDR3 DNA is TGTGCCAGCAGTGAATTTTCAGGGGGATATAATTCACCC. The encoded protein is CASSEFSGGYNSP. The entire CDR3 reads CASSEFSGGYNSPLHF. The genes are TRBV2 and TRBJ1-6; 7 bases map to TRBD1. The read falls 3 residues short of the CDR3 end, and the missing part is taken from the germline J gene. Germline CDR1 is SNHLY and CDR2 is FYNNEI. Trimming took 2 bases from V and 4 from J; bases not matched to a gene: 5. This CDR3 contains 16 residues. The variable domain in full, with the rest retrieved from reference TRBV2 and TRBJ1-6, is EPEVTQTPSHQVTQMGQEVILRCVPISNHLYFYWYRQILGQKVEFLVSFYNNEISEKSEIFDDQFSVERPDGSNFTLKIRSTKLEDSAMYFCASSEFSGGYNSPLHFGNGTRLTVT.

Regarding this clone: The read terminates 3 residues ahead of where the CDR3 ends, so the germline J gene completes it. This chain uses TRBV28 with TRBJ2-5, with 10 bases fitting TRBD2. CDR1 MDHEN and CDR2 SYDVKM come from the germline V gene. The length of the CDR3 is 15 residues. Trimming cost V 4 bases and J 5 bases; bases outside gene matches: 7. CDR3 DNA (partial): TGTGCCAGCAGTTCACTAGCGGGAAGGGAGGAGACC. Translation: CASSSLAGREET. The full CDR3 protein reads CASSSLAGREETQYF.

To note about this clone: The observed sequence ends 3 residues before the CDR3 terminus, with the missing tail filled in from the germline J gene. The V gene is TRBV19, the J gene TRBJ1-1, with 7 bases identical to TRBD1. From germline, CDR1 is LNHDA and CDR2 SQIVND (reference sequence). The CDR3 consists of 15 residues. J was trimmed by 0 bases and V by 1 base; bases with no gene match: 2. This CDR3 reads CASSIAGTVNTEAFF. The sequenced part of the CDR3 DNA is TGTGCCAGTAGTATAGCGGGGACAGTGAACACTGAA. Variable domain in full (rest from reference TRBV19 and TRBJ1-1): DGGITQSPKYLFRKEGQNVTLSCEQNLNHDAMYWYRQDPGQGLRLIYYSQIVNDFQKGDIAEGYSVSREKKESFPLTVTSAQKNPTAFYLCASSIAGTVNTEAFFGQGTRLTVV.

Points on this clone: With the read ending 3 residues before the CDR3 end, the germline J gene is used to fill in that end. The rearrangement links TRBV7-9 to TRBJ2-7, with 9 bases lining up with TRBD1. With V trimmed by 6 bases and J by 3 bases, 3 bases remained unmatched. Germline V gene sequence: CDR1 SEHNR, CDR2 FQNEAQ (reference sequence). The CDR3 spans 13 residues. CDR3 bases read: TGTGCCAGCAGTTGGGGACAGGGCTACGAG. This encodes CASSWGQGYE. From start to end, the CDR3 is CASSWGQGYEQYF. The full variable domain, with the rest looked up from reference TRBV7-9 and TRBJ2-7, is DTGVSQNPRHKITKRGQNVTFRCDPISEHNRLYWYRQTLGQGPEFLTYFQNEAQLEKSRLLSDRFSAERPKGSFSTLEIQRTEQGDSAMYLCASSWGQGYEQYFGPGTRLTVT.

With respect to this clone: The sequenced fragment ends 3 residues before the CDR3 boundary, so the rest is inferred from the germline J gene. The gene calls are TRBV14 and TRBJ2-3; 8 bases match TRBD2. Per the germline V gene, CDR1 is SGHDN and CDR2 is FVKESK. CDR3 length equals 15 residues. Losses at the gene ends were 4 bases for V and 4 bases for J; bases not matched to a gene: 7. The CDR3 DNA, read in part, is TGTGCCAGCAGCCTTGCAAGCGGGAGAGCAGATACG. The encoded protein is CASSLASGRADT. The entire CDR3 protein reads CASSLASGRADTQYF.

Notes on this clone: The read falls 3 residues short of the CDR3 end, and the missing part is taken from the germline J gene. V is TRBV7-8 and J is TRBJ2-7; D ambiguous. V lost 5 bases and J 4 bases, leaving 15 bases between the germline ends. In germline, CDR1 is SGHVS, CDR2 FQNEAQ. The CDR3 spans 14 residues. CDR3 protein: CASSTRHFFYEQYF. CDR3 DNA (partial): TGTGCCAGCAGCACGCGACATTTTTTTTACGAG.

Notes on this clone: The CDR3 end lies 3 residues beyond the end of the read and is filled in from the germline J gene. This chain uses TRBV2 with TRBJ1-3; 10 bases align to TRBD1. The CDR3 consists of 14 residues. In germline, CDR1 is SNHLY, CDR2 FYNNEI. The V segment lost 6 bases and the J segment 2 bases; nucleotides outside the gene matches: 1. The DNA read from the CDR3 is TGTGCCAGCAGGGGGACAGGGGCTGGAAACACC. Its translation: CASRGTGAGNT. The whole CDR3 protein is CASRGTGAGNTIYF. The complete variable domain, with remaining parts taken from reference TRBV2 and TRBJ1-3, reads EPEVTQTPSHQVTQMGQEVILRCVPISNHLYFYWYRQILGQKVEFLVSFYNNEISEKSEIFDDQFSVERPDGSNFTLKIRSTKLEDSAMYFCASRGTGAGNTIYFGEGSWLTVV.

The CDR3: CASSLGQGSTDTQYF. Partial CDR3 DNA: TGTGCCAGCAGCTTGGGACAGGGGAGCACAGATACG. V and J are TRBV5-4 and TRBJ2-3; 8 positions agree with TRBD1. Read sequence stops 3 residues before the CDR3 end, and the germline J gene provides the missing end. CDR3 length: 15 residues. Trimming took 0 bases from V and 0 from J; bases not matched to a gene: 0. Germline V gene lookup returns CDR1 SGHNT and CDR2 YYREEE (reference sequence). Complete variable domain (other parts from reference TRBV5-4 and TRBJ2-3): ETGVTQSPTHLIKTRGQQVTLRCSSQSGHNTVSWYQQALGQGPQFIFQYYREEENGRGNFPPRFSGLQFPNYSSELNVNALELDDSALYLCASSLGQGSTDTQYFGPGTRLTVL.

About this clone itself: The sequenced fragment ends 3 residues before the CDR3 boundary, so the rest is inferred from the germline J gene. The chain employs TRBV19 and TRBJ2-2; TRBD2 aligns across 13 bases. CDR3 size: 16 residues. The trim removed 7 bases at V and 5 bases at J, leaving 7 bases unmatched. Germline V gene lookup returns CDR1 LNHDA and CDR2 SQIVND (reference sequence). CDR3 DNA (partial): TGTGCCAGTAACGGACTAGCGGGAGTTGTAACCGGGGAG. This gives the protein CASNGLAGVVTGE. The complete CDR3 sequence is CASNGLAGVVTGELFF.

As regards this clone: The observed sequence ends 3 residues before the CDR3 terminus, with the missing tail filled in from the germline J gene. The chain couples TRBV25-1 to TRBJ1-1; unclear D gene. The V end lost 5 bases, the J end lost 0 bases, and 4 bases lay between the germline ends. Looked up from germline, CDR1 is MGHDK and CDR2 is SYGVNS. The CDR3 has 12 amino acids. This CDR3 is CASSLLNTEAFF. CDR3 DNA, as far as it was read: TGTGCCAGCAGTCTACTGAACACTGAA. The full variable domain, completed using reference TRBV25-1 and TRBJ1-1, is EADIYQTPRYLVIGTGKKITLECSQTMGHDKMYWYQQDPGMELHLIHYSYGVNSTEKGDLSSESTVSRIRTEHFPLTLESARPSHTSQYLCASSLLNTEAFFGQGTRLTVV.

To note about this clone: The CDR3 extends 3 residues past the end of the read, so its final part is completed from the germline J gene. The chain links TRBV18 to TRBJ2-1; 8 bases map to TRBD1. The CDR3 length is 18 residues. The germline CDR1 and CDR2 sequences are KGHSH and LQKENI. J was trimmed by 0 bases and V by 5 bases; bases with no gene match: 12. The sequenced part of the CDR3 DNA is TGTGCCAGCTCATCCCGAGGGAGACAGGGGAGCTCCTACAATGAG. This encodes CASSSRGRQGSSYNE. The entire CDR3 protein reads CASSSRGRQGSSYNEQFF.

Incomplete CDR3 DNA: TGTGCCAGCAGTGAAGAGAGCGGGTACACCGGGGAG. Residues: CASSEESGYTGE. The CDR3 in full is CASSEESGYTGELFF. The chain carries TRBV2 and TRBJ2-2, with TRBD2 as a possible D gene (6 bases). The read gets to within 3 residues of the CDR3 end, and the germline J gene fills in the rest. The CDR3 totals 15 residues. V was shortened by 1 base and J by 3 bases, with 9 bases between the two germline ends. CDR1 is SNHLY and CDR2 is FYNNEI in the germline V gene.

With respect to this clone: The DNA ends 3 residues before the CDR3 does, and the rest of the CDR3 is filled in from the germline J gene. J is TRBJ2-7 and V is TRBV2; no definite D call. CDR1 and CDR2 (germline): SNHLY, FYNNEI. This CDR3 region has 14 residues. The ends were cut back, 3 bases at V and 4 bases at J, with 13 bases in the middle. CDR3 DNA, as far as it was read: TGTGCCAGCAGTGATAGCCCTGGCGGATACGAG. Protein: CASSDSPGGYE. The whole CDR3 reads CASSDSPGGYEQYF.

Comments on this clone: The DNA ends 3 residues before the CDR3 does, and the rest of the CDR3 is filled in from the germline J gene. The chain has TRBV19 and TRBJ2-1; weak D call: TRBD1 (6 bases). The germline V gene has CDR1 LNHDA and CDR2 SQIVND (reference sequence). The V gene lost 7 bases and the J gene lost 6 bases, with 13 bases spanning the gap. The CDR3 loop spans 13 amino acids. This CDR3 reads CASTTTGGNEQFF. The CDR3 DNA, read in part, is TGTGCCAGTACCACGACAGGTGGCAATGAG.

Points on this clone: The read is 3 residues too short to cover the CDR3 end, so that end is filled in from the germline J gene. J is TRBJ2-3 and V is TRBV6-1; 15 bases map to TRBD2. This CDR3 is built from 15 residues. Germline V gene lookup returns CDR1 MNHNS and CDR2 SASEGT. V lost 4 bases, J lost 4 bases, and 0 bases stayed unmatched. The sequenced CDR3 bases are TGTGCCAGCAGTGGGACTAGCGGGGGGGCAGATACG. Amino acids: CASSGTSGGADT. Given in full, the CDR3 is CASSGTSGGADTQYF.

About this clone itself: With the read ending 3 residues before the CDR3 end, the germline J gene is used to fill in that end. The V and J genes are TRBV13 and TRBJ2-1; TRBD2 is a possible D gene (5 bases). CDR3 size: 15 residues. V dropped 5 bases and J dropped 8 bases, with 19 bases sitting between them. In germline, CDR1 is PRHDT, CDR2 FYEKMQ (reference sequence). Incomplete CDR3 DNA: TGTGCCAGCAGCGCTAGGACTCCCCCCGGCGATGAG. The encoded protein is CASSARTPPGDE. The whole CDR3 is CASSARTPPGDEQFF. The full variable domain, rest sourced from reference TRBV13 and TRBJ2-1, is AAGVIQSPRHLIKEKRETATLKCYPIPRHDTVYWYQQGPGQDPQFLISFYEKMQSDKGSIPDRFSAQQFSDYHSELNMSSLELGDSALYFCASSARTPPGDEQFFGPGTRLTVL.

A note on this clone: With the read ending 3 residues before the CDR3 end, the germline J gene is used to fill in that end. The gene calls are TRBV20-1 and TRBJ1-1; D gene unclear. This CDR3 has 11 residues. CDR1 is DFQATT, CDR2 SNEGSKA, per germline (reference sequence). CDR3 bases read: TGCAGTGCCCTTGGAGACATGGAA. Amino acid sequence: CSALGDME. The full CDR3 reads CSALGDMEAFF.